This passage covers 19 T cell receptor beta chains from one sample sequenced in a study of vaccination effects on CD4 cells after COVID-19 (dated by TCRdb to about 2022). The protocol used for the library was the immunoSEQ multiplex PCR assay. As stored in TCRdb, this immuneACCESS dataset retains in-frame rearrangements with V and J assigned. A fraction of the clones does not appear; measured against another copy, unresolved V genes explain less than half of the discrepancy, and the remainder lacks a known reason. Here the sample has around 60,000 clones; around 76% occur a single time. The ten biggest clones cover roughly 3.1% of the sample. These receptors lack a known antigen. In the ViraFEST assay, PBMC were stimulated with viral peptide pools, and antigen-specific CD4+ T cell clonotypes were then identified by expansion using TCR sequencing. After more than nine days of culture, CD4+ T cells were isolated with the EasySep CD4+ T cell isolation kit. None of the healthy vaccine recipients had a prior SARS-CoV-2 infection, which was confirmed by nucleocapsid antibody tests that came back negative both before and after vaccination.

The sample was CD4+ T cells from PBMCs cultured with HCoV-NL63 spike peptides, taken before COVID-19 vaccination. Per the publication, the cell subset or site label means: HCoV-NL63 spike overlapping peptide pool stimulation. The receptors were gathered from a human donor who received a COVID-19 vaccine.

This clone was observed a single time. The rearrangement links TRBV2 to TRBJ2-2; D remains unclear. Per the germline V gene, CDR1 is SNHLY and CDR2 is FYNNEI. The V gene lost 6 bases and the J gene lost 2 bases, with 10 bases spanning the gap. There are 14 residues in the CDR3. CDR3 coding DNA: TGTGCCAGCAGGGAGACAAGTAACACCGGGGAGCTGTTTTTT. It translates to CASRETSNTGELFF.

The chain carries TRBV4-1 and TRBJ1-2; 11 bases align to TRBD1. With V trimmed by 4 bases and J by 7 bases, 8 bases remained unmatched. CDR1 and CDR2 (germline): MGHRA, YSYEKL. CDR3 length equals 15 residues. The CDR3 DNA reads TGCGCCAGCAGCCCCTGGACAGGGGGCGGCGGTGGCTACACCTTC. Protein product: CASSPWTGGGGGYTF.

The chain has TRBV10-3 and TRBJ2-1; 9 bases align to TRBD2. V gave up 4 bases and J gave up 8 bases; unmatched junction bases: 9. Per germline, CDR1 ENHRY and CDR2 SYGVKD. The CDR3 loop spans 15 amino acids. CDR3 sequence: CAISVGSGGRDEQFF. The CDR3 bases are TGTGCCATCAGTGTTGGTAGCGGGGGTCGGGATGAGCAGTTCTTC.

V gene TRBV5-4 combines with J gene TRBJ2-1; D gene ambiguous. CDR3 length: 12 residues. Germline V CDR1 and CDR2: SGHNT, YYREEE (reference sequence). Trimming removed 6 bases from V and 4 bases from J, with 8 bases in between. The DNA for the CDR3 is TGTGCCAGCACCAGTGGTTACAATGAGCAGTTCTTC. It encodes CASTSGYNEQFF.

The rearrangement links TRBV19 to TRBJ2-5; 9 positions match TRBD1. J lost 4 bases, V lost 5 bases, and 2 bases had no gene match. This CDR3 region has 13 residues. Looked up from germline, CDR1 is LNHDA and CDR2 is SQIVND (reference sequence). In nucleotides, the CDR3 is TGTGCCAGTAGTGTGGACAGGGGAGAGACCCAGTACTTC. Protein sequence: CASSVDRGETQYF.

The chain is built from TRBV21-1 and TRBJ2-1. TRBV21-1 is given as a pseudogene. This CDR3 spans 17 amino acids. The CDR3, as DNA: TGTGCCAGCAGCGCCCAGATCGAGCCTTCGGAAGCCGATGAGCAGTTCTTC. As protein: CASSAQIEPSEADEQFF.

The rearrangement uses TRBV11-2 and TRBJ2-3, with 11 bases that match TRBD2. Germline assignment: CDR1 SGHAT and CDR2 FQNNGV. The V gene end was trimmed by 1 base and the J gene end by 2 bases; junction bases not matched to a gene: 8. The CDR3 consists of 18 residues. The CDR3 DNA reads TGTGCCAGCAGCTTAGGTCTCATAGCGGGGGGGAACACAGATACGCAGTATTTT. This gives the protein CASSLGLIAGGNTDTQYF.

The V and J genes are TRBV6-5 and TRBJ1-4; D not certain. The CDR3 totals 15 residues. The germline CDR1 and CDR2 sequences are MNHEY and SVGAGI. Trimming removed 2 bases from V and 3 bases from J, with 10 bases in between. This CDR3 reads CASSYRGLSNEKLFF. The CDR3 DNA reads as TGTGCCAGCAGTTACCGGGGTTTATCTAATGAAAAACTGTTTTTT.

This clone showed up just a few times. The rearrangement links TRBV7-9 to TRBJ1-1, with D maybe TRBD1 (6 bases). The CDR3 runs to 13 residues. The germline gives CDR1 SEHNR, CDR2 FQNEAQ (reference sequence). The V and J ends lost 5 bases and 4 bases respectively, with 11 bases between them. Written as DNA, the CDR3 is TGTGCCAGCAGCGACAGGATTACCACTGAAGCTTTCTTT. It is translated as CASSDRITTEAFF.

J is TRBJ1-4 and V is TRBV5-6, with D maybe TRBD1 (5 bases). Trimming removed 3 bases from V and 13 bases from J, with 19 bases in between. Per the germline V gene, CDR1 is SGHDT and CDR2 is YYEEEE. The CDR3 totals 14 residues. The CDR3 DNA sequence: TGTGCCAGCAGCTCCGGGACTCTGACCGGGGGACTGTTTTTT. Its protein is CASSSGTLTGGLFF.

The chain carries TRBV9 and TRBJ2-1, with 10 bases aligning to TRBD1. Losses at the gene ends were 1 base for V and 7 bases for J; bases not matched to a gene: 5. Germline assignment: CDR1 SGDLS and CDR2 YYNGEE. The CDR3 loop spans 15 amino acids. This chain's CDR3 is CASSVRQGAYNEQFF. The CDR3, as DNA: TGTGCCAGCAGCGTAAGACAGGGGGCTTATAATGAGCAGTTCTTC. The variable domain in full, completed from reference TRBV9 and TRBJ2-1, reads DSGVTQTPKHLITATGQRVTLRCSPRSGDLSVYWYQQSLDQGLQFLIQYYNGEERAKGNILERFSAQQFPDLHSELNLSSLELGDSALYFCASSVRQGAYNEQFFGPGTRLTVL.

This rearrangement joins TRBV11-1 to TRBJ2-7, with D unclear. The CDR3 consists of 14 residues. Germline CDR1 reads SGHAT; CDR2 reads FQDESV (reference sequence). The V gene lost 5 bases and the J gene lost 6 bases, with 17 bases spanning the gap. The CDR3 nucleotides are TGTGCCAGCAGCCCGAATATGGACCTGGGCGAGCAGTACGTC. Protein product: CASSPNMDLGEQYV.

V and J are TRBV6-2 or TRBV6-3 and TRBJ2-2; D could derive from TRBD1 or TRBD2 (5 bases each). The CDR3 spans 14 residues. The germline V gene encodes CDR1 MNHEY and CDR2 SVGEGT. Deletions cut 6 bases from V and 4 bases from J, with 12 bases between. CDR3 nucleotide sequence: TGTGCCAGCAGCCGGGCTGGGGGCACCGGGGAGCTGTTTTTT. Its translation: CASSRAGGTGELFF.

The gene calls are TRBV7-9 and TRBJ2-2, with 8 positions matching TRBD1. The CDR3 sequence is 16 residues long. V dropped 5 bases and J dropped 4; count of bases not matched to a gene: 9. CDR1 and CDR2 from the germline V gene are SEHNR and FQNEAQ (reference sequence). As DNA, the CDR3 is TGTGCCAGCAGCCGAAAAGACAGGGGTGGCACCGGGGAGCTGTTTTTT. Its translation is CASSRKDRGGTGELFF.

The chain's CDR3 is CASSPLRQGYGYTF. CDR3 DNA: TGTGCCAGCAGTCCCCTCCGACAGGGCTATGGCTACACCTTC. J is TRBJ1-2 and V is TRBV27, with 7 bases matching TRBD1. The trim removed 5 bases at V and 4 bases at J, leaving 7 bases unmatched. The germline V gene has CDR1 MNHEY and CDR2 SMNVEV (reference sequence). The length of the CDR3 is 14 residues.

Only one count was recorded for this clone. This chain links TRBV30 with TRBJ1-1, with D unresolved. There are 14 residues in the CDR3. Trimming left V 3 bases short and J 1 base short, with 12 bases between. Germline V lookup: CDR1 GTSNPN, CDR2 SVGIG (reference sequence). The DNA for the CDR3 is TGTGCCTGGAGGAGAGGCTCCTGGAACACTGAAGCTTTCTTT. This translates into CAWRRGSWNTEAFF.

The rearrangement joins TRBV3-1 (or the pseudogene TRBV3-2) to TRBJ1-1; D is uncertain. Between the trimmed V and J ends, which lost 3 bases and 5 bases, there was a span of 7 bases. CDR3 length: 12 residues. Germline CDR1 reads LGHDT; CDR2 reads YNNKEL (reference sequence). CDR3 coding DNA: TGTGCCAGCAGCCAGGTTGGGACTGAAGCTTTCTTT. Its protein product is CASSQVGTEAFF.

The V call is TRBV6-1, the J call TRBJ2-7; the D gene is possibly TRBD1 (5 bases). The CDR3 totals 13 residues. Germline-derived CDR1 and CDR2 are MNHNS and SASEGT. V was cut by 6 bases and J by 7 bases, with 16 bases left in between. The CDR3 DNA follows: TGTGCCAGCAGCCCAACCCCAGACAGAGAGCAGTACGTC. It translates to CASSPTPDREQYV.

V usage is TRBV5-1 and J usage is TRBJ2-2, with TRBD1 identical over 7 bases. CDR1 is SGHRS, CDR2 YFSETQ, per germline. The CDR3 consists of 15 residues. V dropped 5 bases and J dropped 1; count of bases not matched to a gene: 5. CDR3: CASRPGQLNTGELFF. The CDR3 DNA follows: TGCGCCAGCAGGCCGGGACAGCTGAACACCGGGGAGCTGTTTTTT.